These T cell receptor beta chains were read from a single sample in a study of pediatric ulcerative colitis. The repertoire was sequenced with immunoSEQ multiplex PCR; TCRdb's copy has only in-frame clones and lacks some. Here the sample spans 30,000 to 40,000 clones, approximately 78% being singletons. Sequencing input: blood. The receptors come from a boy aged 5-17 years with severe ulcerative colitis. The CDR3 runs from the conserved cysteine through the conserved F or W.

TRBV13,CASSLVQGASEAFF
TRBV25-1,CASSEGGGVEGETQYF
TRBV19,CASSIRRDRGYSNQPQHF
TRBV5-1,CASSLTFPGGVYEQYF
TRBV6-5,CASSYSGGAETQYF
TRBV6-6,CASRAPGQGFYEQYF
TRBV19,CASTLTSGRSYNEQFF
TRBV7-9,CASSFHRGGYTF
TRBV7-3,CASSLSGDNSPLHF
TRBV6-6,CASREPGVNQPQHF
TRBV19,CASSWQPLGDTQYF
TRBV18,CASSPRVGTDTQYF
TRBV16,CASSQTLSGGSGYTF
TRBV9,CASSVRPGLNGGYTF
TRBV6-1,CASSEEVPWFDGYTF
TRBV7-9,CASSFDGDRKTYGYTF
TRBV6-1,CAEQGNTEAFF
TRBV2,CASTRGQAYSGNTIYF
TRBV5-6,CASSLRGGAQETQYF
TRBV11-1,CASSLRQGEDGYTF
TRBV5-1,CASSLEAGGTSSYEQYF
TRBV7-8,CASSGRQGGKLFF
TRBV19,CASSSGDTYGYTF
TRBV6-5,CASSYGTASGYTF
TRBV10-2,CASSDYPLGTGVKTEAFF
TRBV9,CASNQAPNQPQHF
TRBV11-3,CASSLGGRQGGGEQFF
TRBV6-1,CASNQAGTEYNEKLFF
TRBV5-4,CASSPSNYLGTEAFF
TRBV7-9,CASSLISYEQYF
TRBV6-5,CASSPSVVSTEEAFF
TRBV19,CASRSKGTNTEAFF
TRBV7-8,CASSLGRPGELFF
TRBV25-1,CASSEGGSTEAFF
TRBV4-2,CASSQDRASVAKNIQYF
TRBV30,CAWSVTGIFFSTEAFF
TRBV4-1,CASSQSTEAFF
TRBV6-5,CASSYGSYATLQYF
TRBV6-6,CASGAGGYTF
TRBV7-2,CASSLVTWGSGNTIYF
TRBV19,CATKQVGNSPLHF
TRBV30,CACGGRSEQFF
TRBV7-2,CASSLPSGGADTQYF
TRBV15,CATSSDFGTQYF
TRBV9,CASSVAGGHEQYF
TRBV29-1,CSVEEGGNTEAFF
TRBV6-5,CASIETTSGTEAFF
TRBV5-6,CASSAGVGELFF
TRBV10-3,CAIRDRDSEQYF
TRBV5-6,CASSFGGSDGYTF
TRBV27,CASSYNGAETQYF
TRBV9,CASSEYGSGNTIYF
TRBV18,CASSPLGATNTGELFF
TRBV7-2,CASSRRSGDYSNQPQHF
TRBV5-4,CASSFGREAFF
TRBV18,CASSARTGGMNTEAFF
TRBV6-5,CASSTGQGSSYEQYF
TRBV7-9,CASSLRGRTEAFF
TRBV10-3,CAISTGSTEAFF